This TCR beta chain was captured in a study of blood T cell repertoires in COVID-19. As for the study in general: There were acute and convalescent COVID-19 samples, and they came from the United States, Italy and Spain. T cells, B-cell-depleted T cells, or PBMCs provided the cDNA or gDNA that served as material.

The repertoire was sequenced with immunoSEQ multiplex PCR; TCRdb's copy has only in-frame clones and lacks some. The data show about 250,000 clones, roughly 91% seen once. The CDR3 extends over 12 amino acids. The germline V gene encodes CDR1 SGDLS and CDR2 YYNGEE. Trimming took off 4 bases at V and 8 bases at J, with 10 bases between the two ends. Sequences were obtained from peripheral blood. The sequence came from a woman aged 35 to 49 who had recovered from COVID-19. The chain is built from TRBV9 and TRBJ2-1; D remains unclear. CDR3 loop: CASSFGIDEQFF. The CDR3 region has the DNA TGTGCCAGCAGCTTCGGTATAGATGAGCAGTTCTTC.